This TCR beta chain was captured in a study of blood T cell repertoires in COVID-19. Turning to the study itself: Sites across the United States, Italy and Spain contributed samples from acute and convalescent COVID-19. T cells, B-cell-depleted T cells, or PBMCs provided the cDNA or gDNA that served as material.

Trimming cost V 6 bases and J 0 bases, with 13 bases left between them. Germline V lookup: CDR1 SGDLS, CDR2 YYNGEE. CDR3 size: 15 residues. As processed by the authors: By means of reference gene primer amplification, nucleated cell counts were estimated. Sequencing was performed with immunoSEQ multiplex PCR; in TCRdb, only in-frame clones are kept and a portion is missing. The V and J calls and clone size are taken from that table; D and trimming were inferred from the DNA. The sample yields 90,000 to 120,000 clones, 87% seen once. The receptor's source is a man aged 50 to 60 with acute or convalescent COVID-19. The chain couples TRBV9 to TRBJ2-1, with D hard to call. The sequencing input was peripheral blood. CDR3 sequence reads: CASNIGGSSYNEQFF. The CDR3 nucleotides read TGTGCCAGCAACATCGGCGGAAGCTCCTACAATGAGCAGTTCTTC.